This record looks at one TCR beta chain sequence and its context. In the authors' methods: The authors estimated nucleated cell counts from reference gene primer amplification. Profiling relied on immunoSEQ multiplex PCR, and the TCRdb table lists in-frame clones only, not all of them. That table supplies the V and J calls and clone size; D and trimming were determined from the DNA. This table has around 120,000 clones, 60% to 85% appearing once. The sample belongs to a study of blood T cell repertoires in COVID-19. Across the study: The analysed material was cDNA or gDNA that came from T cells, B-cell-depleted T cells, or PBMCs.

Per the germline V gene, CDR1 is ENHRY and CDR2 is SYGVKD. CDR3 length equals 17 residues. Unmatched junction bases numbered 12, after V lost 9 bases and J lost 2 bases. The clonotype comes from a man aged 70 or older with acute or convalescent COVID-19. V is TRBV10-3 and J is TRBJ2-6; 8 nucleotides line up with TRBD1. Sequenced sample: peripheral blood. The CDR3 region is CAILGQGNLAGANVLTF. The CDR3 DNA reads as TGTGCCATATTAGGACAGGGTAATTTAGCTGGGGCCAACGTCCTGACTTTC.